Shown below are 10 T cell receptor beta chains from a single sample sequenced in a study of blood T cell repertoires in COVID-19. Generated by immunoSEQ multiplex PCR, the TCRdb table keeps only in-frame clones and is missing some. The sample shows roughly 260,000 clones, around 87% of them seen only once. Material for sequencing was peripheral blood. These receptors all stem from a woman aged 45-60 years with acute or convalescent COVID-19.

The chain has TRBV18 and TRBJ1-6; possible D gene TRBD1, 5 bases. The CDR3 loop spans 14 amino acids. The germline gives CDR1 KGHSH, CDR2 LQKENI. Trimming removed 5 bases at V and 6 bases at J, with 11 bases between. CDR3 loop: CASSVQETNSPLHF. CDR3 DNA sequence: TGTGCCAGCTCAGTACAGGAGACTAATTCACCCCTCCACTTT.

V usage is TRBV6-5 and J usage is TRBJ1-5, with D perhaps TRBD1 (6 bases). Trimming removed 10 bases from V and 0 bases from J, with 10 bases in between. The CDR3 loop spans 13 amino acids. Germline CDR1 and CDR2: MNHEY and SVGAGI. The CDR3 DNA follows: TGTGCCACGACAGGATATAGCAATCAGCCCCAGCATTTT. Its translation: CATTGYSNQPQHF.

The CDR3: CASSLGAGRQETQYF. DNA of the CDR3: TGCGCCAGCAGCTTGGGTGCGGGACGGCAAGAGACCCAGTACTTC. The genes are TRBV5-1 and TRBJ2-5; D possibly corresponds to TRBD2 (6 bases). Trimming removed 0 bases from V and 2 bases from J, with 11 bases in between. The length of the CDR3 is 15 residues. Germline V lookup: CDR1 SGHRS, CDR2 YFSETQ.

The chain is built from TRBV7-9 and TRBJ1-2, with D hard to call. This CDR3 has 14 amino acids. Trimming removed 3 bases from V and 4 bases from J, with 12 bases in between. From germline, CDR1 is SEHNR and CDR2 FQNEAQ (reference sequence). The CDR3 loop reads CASSFSGMRYGYTF. CDR3 nucleotide sequence: TGTGCCAGCAGCTTTTCTGGTATGCGCTATGGCTACACCTTC.

The V and J genes are TRBV7-9 and TRBJ2-5; maybe TRBD1 (6 bases). Between the trimmed V and J ends, which lost 5 bases and 4 bases, there was a span of 17 bases. Germline V gives CDR1 SEHNR, CDR2 FQNEAQ (reference sequence). The CDR3 contains 15 residues. CDR3: CASSPTADSRETQYF. In DNA, the CDR3 is TGTGCCAGCAGCCCTACGGCGGACAGCAGAGAGACCCAGTACTTC.

The J gene is TRBJ1-2, the V gene TRBV18; D gene uncertain. V was trimmed by 2 bases and J by 6 bases, leaving 10 bases between them. There are 13 residues in the CDR3. Germline loops: CDR1 KGHSH, CDR2 LQKENI. The CDR3 is CASSPGQSHGYTF. CDR3 coding DNA: TGTGCCAGCTCACCAGGGCAGAGTCATGGCTACACCTTC.

This clone occurred once. V and J are TRBV10-3 and TRBJ2-6; 7 bases align to TRBD2. In germline, CDR1 is ENHRY, CDR2 SYGVKD. J gave up 0 bases and V 0 bases, and 5 bases lay outside the gene matches. This CDR3 is 18 amino acids long. CDR3 in amino acids: CAISESGGGNSGANVLTF. For the CDR3, the DNA is TGTGCCATCAGTGAGTCGGGCGGGGGAAACTCTGGGGCCAACGTCCTGACTTTC.

CDR3 sequence (DNA): TGTGCCAGCACCTCGAGCCGGGACAGAGATCAGCCCCAGCATTTT. It translates to CASTSSRDRDQPQHF. The chain employs TRBV28 and TRBJ1-5; 7 bases map to TRBD1. The CDR3 consists of 15 residues. V shed 7 bases, J shed 5 bases, and the junction held 11 bases outside the gene matches. Germline CDR1 and CDR2: MDHEN and SYDVKM.

The chain has TRBV6-4 and TRBJ2-7; no reliable D call. The CDR3 has 10 residues. CDR1 is MRHNA, CDR2 SNTAGT, per germline. Trimming shortened V by 8 bases and J by 5 bases, and 7 bases separated the two germline ends. The CDR3: CASPLNEQYF. For the CDR3, the DNA is TGTGCCAGCCCCTTAAACGAGCAGTACTTC.

The rearrangement joins TRBV4-2 to TRBJ1-3; 10 bases map to TRBD1. The germline gives CDR1 LGHNA, CDR2 YNFKEQ. The CDR3 has 21 residues. Losses at the gene ends were 3 bases for V and 2 bases for J; bases not matched to a gene: 19. The CDR3 reads CASSQPKTPGQGNPTGNTIYF. The CDR3 DNA reads as TGTGCCAGCAGCCAGCCCAAAACCCCGGGACAGGGGAATCCTACTGGAAACACCATATATTTT.